Listed here are 30 T cell receptor beta chains from one sample, sequenced in a study of T cells in Graves' hyperthyroidism and ophthalmopathy. The source material, RNA transcripts, was used to amplify TCR beta CDR3 regions. The TCR CDR3 was amplified in a first-round RT-PCR using the HTBI primer set. TCRdb re-called the multiplex PCR reads through MiXCR, storing one row per CDR3 protein. Here the sample spans about 600,000 distinct CDR3 sequences, about 15% being singletons. Sequencing used blood. The receptors here all came from a woman between 50 and 59 years old with Graves' ophthalmopathy.

V and J are TRBV27 and TRBJ1-2, with D tentatively TRBD1 (6 bases). V lost 2 bases to trimming and J lost 5 bases, with 15 bases between them. CDR1 MNHEY and CDR2 SMNVEV come from the germline V gene (reference sequence). The CDR3 is made up of 15 amino acids. The DNA for the CDR3 is TGTGCCAGCAGTTTAGGGGGGGCGGGGGGATATGGCTACACCTTC. This codes for CASSLGGAGGYGYTF.

The chain links TRBV28 to TRBJ2-3; D is unresolved. Trimming cost V 4 bases and J 8 bases, with 4 bases left between them. This CDR3 has 10 amino acids. Germline V gene data show CDR1 as MDHEN and CDR2 as SYDVKM. The CDR3 spells CASSSITQYF. The CDR3 DNA reads as TGTGCCAGCAGTTCAATTACGCAGTATTTT.

This clonotype was found many times. The chain couples TRBV4-2 to TRBJ2-3; D uncertain. Germline CDR1 is LGHNA and CDR2 is YNFKEQ. The CDR3 is made up of 15 amino acids. The germline V and J ends were trimmed by 0 bases and 2 bases, with 9 bases remaining between them. In DNA, the CDR3 is TGTGCCAGCAGCCAAGACTACCAATTCACAGATACGCAGTATTTT. This gives the protein CASSQDYQFTDTQYF.

This clonotype was counted many times. V and J are TRBV9 and TRBJ2-5, with D possibly being TRBD1 (6 bases). The CDR3 covers 15 residues. The V gene lost 0 bases and the J gene lost 1 base, with 10 bases spanning the gap. Germline V gives CDR1 SGDLS, CDR2 YYNGEE. CDR3 nucleotide sequence: TGTGCCAGCAGCGTAGCAGGGGCTATCCAAGAGACCCAGTACTTC. It translates to CASSVAGAIQETQYF.

This clonotype showed up many times. The rearrangement uses TRBV18 and TRBJ1-3; D ambiguous. The germline V gene encodes CDR1 KGHSH and CDR2 LQKENI. The V and J ends lost 3 bases and 0 bases respectively, with 9 bases between them. The CDR3 contains 15 residues. DNA of the CDR3: TGTGCCAGCTCACCTGCGACTGGCTCTGGAAACACCATATATTTT. This encodes CASSPATGSGNTIYF.

The V call is TRBV10-3, the J call TRBJ2-2; D is possibly TRBD1 (6 bases). Deletions cut 2 bases from V and 1 base from J, with 14 bases between. This CDR3 has 17 residues. Looked up from germline, CDR1 is ENHRY and CDR2 is SYGVKD. The CDR3 DNA reads TGTGCCATCAGTGAGATAAGGGGGACGGGGAACACCGGGGAGCTGTTTTTT. Its protein product is CAISEIRGTGNTGELFF.

Details on this clonotype: This could be a read error, since a much larger clone is one nucleotide away. This chain connects TRBV2 to TRBJ2-2, with 7 bases lining up with TRBD1. V lost 10 bases and J lost 4; bases outside the gene matches: 6. The CDR3 sequence is 13 residues long. Germline V gene lookup returns CDR1 SNHLY and CDR2 FYNNEI. CDR3 nucleotides: TGTGCCATCAGACAGGGTGGCACCGGGGAGCTGTTTTTT. Its translation: CAIRQGGTGELFF.

At least ten counts were recorded for this clonotype. This chain uses TRBV29-1 with TRBJ2-5; the D is unclear. The V end was cut by 1 base, the J end by 5 bases, with 8 bases between. Looked up from germline, CDR1 is SQVTM and CDR2 is ANQGSEA. CDR3 length: 12 residues. The CDR3 here is CSVEGLGETQYF. As DNA, the CDR3 is TGCAGCGTTGAAGGGCTGGGGGAGACCCAGTACTTC.

This clonotype was observed many times. This chain connects TRBV7-9 to TRBJ2-3; D remains ambiguous. The CDR3 is 16 residues long. CDR1 is SEHNR, CDR2 FQNEAQ, per germline (reference sequence). Trimming shortened V by 6 bases and J by 2 bases, and 18 bases separated the two germline ends. CDR3 protein: CASSPRPAEPTDTQYF. CDR3 in DNA: TGTGCCAGCAGTCCAAGACCGGCAGAACCCACAGATACGCAGTATTTT. Based on the CDR3 plus reference TRBV7-9 and TRBJ2-3, the full variable domain is DTGVSQNPRHKITKRGQNVTFRCDPISEHNRLYWYRQTLGQGPEFLTYFQNEAQLEKSRLLSDRFSAERPKGSFSTLEIQRTEQGDSAMYLCASSPRPAEPTDTQYFGPGTRLTVL.

This clonotype has a count of ten or more. This rearrangement joins TRBV2 to TRBJ2-5; no definite D call. The CDR3 spans 11 residues. V shed 7 bases and J shed 5 bases, with 8 bases lying between them. The germline V gene encodes CDR1 SNHLY and CDR2 FYNNEI. CDR3 bases: TGTGCCAGCAACAGCTTTGAGACCCAGTACTTC. This gives the protein CASNSFETQYF.

The CDR3 region has the DNA TGTGCCAGTAGCTTAGGGGCAAGTCTTTGGAACACCATATATTTT. Its translation: CASSLGASLWNTIYF. The chain carries TRBV19 and TRBJ1-3, with D perhaps TRBD1 (5 bases). The CDR3 is 15 residues long. Trimming shortened V by 6 bases and J by 7 bases, and 19 bases separated the two germline ends. Looked up from germline, CDR1 is LNHDA and CDR2 is SQIVND (reference sequence).

This clonotype was detected many times. V gene TRBV6-2 or TRBV6-3 combines with J gene TRBJ2-7; 8 bases fit TRBD1. The CDR3 spans 12 residues. J lost 5 bases, V lost 6 bases, and 3 bases had no gene match. Germline CDR1 is MNHEY and CDR2 is SVGEGT. CDR3 bases: TGTGCCAGCAGGGACAGGGTCAACGAGCAGTACTTC. Translation: CASRDRVNEQYF.

Ten or more counts support this clonotype. V usage is TRBV5-1 and J usage is TRBJ2-3, with 13 bases that match TRBD2. J gave up 2 bases and V 0 bases, and 3 bases lay outside the gene matches. Germline loops: CDR1 SGHRS, CDR2 YFSETQ. The CDR3 runs to 17 residues. In DNA form, the CDR3 reads TGCGCCAGCAGCTTGGTGACTAGCGGGAGGATCACAGATACGCAGTATTTT. This sequence encodes CASSLVTSGRITDTQYF.

As DNA, the CDR3 is TGTGCCAGCAGCCCTGGGTCCGAGCAGTACTTC. Its translation is CASSPGSEQYF. The chain combines TRBV7-9 with TRBJ2-7, with unresolved D. This CDR3 comprises 11 residues. The germline V gene encodes CDR1 SEHNR and CDR2 FQNEAQ (reference sequence). Trimming cost V 5 bases and J 6 bases, with 8 bases left between them.

The chain employs TRBV28 and TRBJ2-2; D is uncertain. This CDR3 is built from 16 residues. Trimming removed 5 bases at V and 2 bases at J, with 15 bases between. Germline V gives CDR1 MDHEN, CDR2 SYDVKM. The chain's CDR3 is CASSPRAKLNTGELFF. CDR3 nucleotides: TGTGCCAGCAGTCCAAGGGCCAAACTAAACACCGGGGAGCTGTTTTTT. The full variable domain, its missing parts supplied by reference TRBV28 and TRBJ2-2, is DVKVTQSSRYLVKRTGEKVFLECVQDMDHENMFWYRQDPGLGLRLIYFSYDVKMKEKGDIPEGYSVSREKKERFSLILESASTNQTSMYLCASSPRAKLNTGELFFGEGSRLTVL.

This clonotype was counted many times. This sequence joins TRBV5-1 and TRBJ2-1, with a possible D match to TRBD1 (5 bases). The length of the CDR3 is 12 residues. The V end lost 3 bases, the J end lost 6 bases, and 7 bases lay between the germline ends. CDR1 is SGHRS and CDR2 is YFSETQ in the germline V gene. CDR3 residues: CASSSDSNEQFF. In DNA, the CDR3 is TGCGCCAGCAGCTCAGACAGCAATGAGCAGTTCTTC. The full variable domain, in which reference TRBV5-1 and TRBJ2-1 provide the parts outside the CDR3, is KAGVTQTPRYLIKTRGQQVTLSCSPISGHRSVSWYQQTPGQGLQFLFEYFSETQRNKGNFPGRFSGRQFSNSRSEMNVSTLELGDSALYLCASSSDSNEQFFGPGTRLTVL.

The table lists this clonotype with a count of one. A read error is possible here, since a much larger clone lies one base away. The chain combines TRBV20-1 with TRBJ2-7; possibly TRBD1 for D (6 bases). Trimming pared 3 bases from V and 3 bases from J, leaving 12 bases between. Germline V gene sequence: CDR1 DFQATT, CDR2 SNEGSKA (reference sequence). The CDR3 has 13 residues. The CDR3 DNA reads as TGCAGTGCTAGCTCGGGACAAAGCTACGAGCAGTACTTC. Amino acids: CSASSGQSYEQYF.

In its sample, this clonotype was seen a few times. This chain links TRBV28 with TRBJ2-6; 8 nucleotides match TRBD1. V shed 6 bases and J 0 bases; nucleotides not matched to a gene: 4. Per the germline V gene, CDR1 is MDHEN and CDR2 is SYDVKM. There are 16 residues in the CDR3. CDR3 nucleotide sequence: TGTGCCAGCAGGAGGACAGGGAGCTCTGGGGCCAACGTCCTGACTTTC. Protein: CASRRTGSSGANVLTF.

CDR3 bases: TGTGCCAGCAGCCAAGATTTCCGGGCATCTAGCACAGATACGCAGTATTTT. Translation gives CASSQDFRASSTDTQYF. The rearrangement uses TRBV4-2 and TRBJ2-3; D call uncertain. Germline CDR1 is LGHNA and CDR2 is YNFKEQ. There are 17 residues in the CDR3. V lost 0 bases and J 0 bases, leaving 13 bases between the germline ends.

This clonotype came up many times. The rearrangement joins TRBV28 to TRBJ1-2, with D perhaps TRBD1 (6 bases). Trimming removed 3 bases at V and 7 bases at J, with 33 bases between. The CDR3 totals 20 residues. Germline CDR1 MDHEN, CDR2 SYDVKM. CDR3 nucleotides: TGTGCCAGCAGTTTTTTGGGACAAGGGGCCGAAGCCCGGGGGCTAAGTGGCTACACCTTC. It specifies CASSFLGQGAEARGLSGYTF.

In this sample, this clonotype turned up many times. The chain has TRBV11-2 and TRBJ2-2; TRBD1 agrees at 8 bases. The CDR3 sequence is 14 residues long. V was clipped by 8 bases and J by 5 bases; unmatched bases: 7. Germline V gene lookup returns CDR1 SGHAT and CDR2 FQNNGV. The CDR3 loop reads CASCRDRTTGELFF. The CDR3, as DNA: TGTGCCAGCTGCCGGGACAGGACTACCGGGGAGCTGTTTTTT.

This clonotype came up many times. The V and J genes are TRBV28 and TRBJ2-7, with 12 bases that match TRBD2. Trimming cost V 3 bases and J 7 bases; bases outside gene matches: 7. The V gene's germline CDR1 is MDHEN and CDR2 SYDVKM. CDR3 size: 15 residues. The chain's CDR3 is CASSFLAGGPLEQYF. The DNA for the CDR3 is TGTGCCAGCAGTTTCCTAGCGGGAGGGCCTCTTGAGCAGTACTTC.

This chain links TRBV24-1 with TRBJ2-7; 10 bases agree with TRBD2. J lost 3 bases, V lost 3 bases, and 4 bases had no gene match. CDR3 length equals 15 residues. Germline CDR1 reads KGHDR; CDR2 reads SFDVKD. CDR3 sequence: CATSDPTSGNYEQYF. CDR3 in DNA: TGTGCCACCAGTGATCCCACTAGCGGGAACTACGAGCAGTACTTC.

This clonotype was counted at least ten times. The V gene is TRBV3-1, the J gene TRBJ2-7; 14 bases align to TRBD2. This CDR3 has 16 amino acids. V gave up 0 bases and J gave up 6 bases; unmatched junction bases: 4. Germline V gives CDR1 LGHDT, CDR2 YNNKEL (reference sequence). CDR3: CASSQEGLAGDGEQYF. The CDR3 DNA is TGTGCCAGCAGCCAAGAGGGACTAGCGGGAGATGGCGAGCAGTACTTC.

This clonotype was detected many times. This rearrangement joins TRBV5-1 to TRBJ2-3, with TRBD1 matching over 9 bases. Trimming at V came to 4 bases and at J to 5 bases, leaving 14 bases not matched to a gene. CDR1 and CDR2 (germline): SGHRS, YFSETQ. This CDR3 contains 17 residues. CDR3 sequence: CASSPKPGQGTGDTQYF. The CDR3 DNA reads TGCGCCAGCAGCCCTAAACCGGGACAGGGAACTGGAGATACGCAGTATTTT.

Only a few counts were recorded for this clonotype. The chain has TRBV10-3 and TRBJ1-2, with unresolved D. CDR3 length equals 13 residues. V was trimmed by 6 bases and J by 2 bases, leaving 10 bases between them. The germline V gene encodes CDR1 ENHRY and CDR2 SYGVKD. CDR3 loop: CAIRSAENYGYTF. DNA for the CDR3: TGTGCCATCAGATCGGCGGAAAACTATGGCTACACCTTC.

The chain joins TRBV27 to TRBJ1-5; a possible D gene is TRBD1 (6 bases). This CDR3 is built from 13 residues. Germline V lookup: CDR1 MNHEY, CDR2 SMNVEV (reference sequence). V lost 4 bases, J lost 4 bases, and 8 bases lay in between. CDR3 in DNA: TGTGCCAGCAGTTGGGGACAAAATCAGCCCCAGCATTTT. The encoded protein is CASSWGQNQPQHF.

The V and J genes are TRBV6-1 and TRBJ1-3; no definite D call. This CDR3 has 15 residues. The germline V and J ends were trimmed by 6 bases and 0 bases, with 12 bases remaining between them. Germline CDR1 and CDR2: MNHNS and SASEGT. The CDR3 DNA reads as TGTGCCAGCAGCGTAGGCGACCTCTCTGGAAACACCATATATTTT. This sequence encodes CASSVGDLSGNTIYF.

This clonotype has ten or more counts. The gene calls are TRBV7-3 and TRBJ1-1; D is perhaps TRBD1 (6 bases). Trimming removed 3 bases from V and 0 bases from J, with 23 bases in between. Germline V CDR1 and CDR2: SGHTA, FQGTGA. CDR3 length equals 19 residues. The CDR3 protein is CASSLRLSGQGLMNTEAFF. In DNA, the CDR3 is TGTGCCAGCAGCTTGCGATTATCGGGGCAGGGGCTAATGAACACTGAAGCTTTCTTT.

This rearrangement joins TRBV9 to TRBJ2-3; 9 positions match TRBD2. This CDR3 spans 15 amino acids. The V segment lost 0 bases and the J segment 5 bases; nucleotides outside the gene matches: 4. The germline CDR1 and CDR2 sequences are SGDLS and YYNGEE. The CDR3 DNA reads as TGTGCCAGCAGCGTAGGGGGACTAGCTGGAGATACGCAGTATTTT. It codes for CASSVGGLAGDTQYF.